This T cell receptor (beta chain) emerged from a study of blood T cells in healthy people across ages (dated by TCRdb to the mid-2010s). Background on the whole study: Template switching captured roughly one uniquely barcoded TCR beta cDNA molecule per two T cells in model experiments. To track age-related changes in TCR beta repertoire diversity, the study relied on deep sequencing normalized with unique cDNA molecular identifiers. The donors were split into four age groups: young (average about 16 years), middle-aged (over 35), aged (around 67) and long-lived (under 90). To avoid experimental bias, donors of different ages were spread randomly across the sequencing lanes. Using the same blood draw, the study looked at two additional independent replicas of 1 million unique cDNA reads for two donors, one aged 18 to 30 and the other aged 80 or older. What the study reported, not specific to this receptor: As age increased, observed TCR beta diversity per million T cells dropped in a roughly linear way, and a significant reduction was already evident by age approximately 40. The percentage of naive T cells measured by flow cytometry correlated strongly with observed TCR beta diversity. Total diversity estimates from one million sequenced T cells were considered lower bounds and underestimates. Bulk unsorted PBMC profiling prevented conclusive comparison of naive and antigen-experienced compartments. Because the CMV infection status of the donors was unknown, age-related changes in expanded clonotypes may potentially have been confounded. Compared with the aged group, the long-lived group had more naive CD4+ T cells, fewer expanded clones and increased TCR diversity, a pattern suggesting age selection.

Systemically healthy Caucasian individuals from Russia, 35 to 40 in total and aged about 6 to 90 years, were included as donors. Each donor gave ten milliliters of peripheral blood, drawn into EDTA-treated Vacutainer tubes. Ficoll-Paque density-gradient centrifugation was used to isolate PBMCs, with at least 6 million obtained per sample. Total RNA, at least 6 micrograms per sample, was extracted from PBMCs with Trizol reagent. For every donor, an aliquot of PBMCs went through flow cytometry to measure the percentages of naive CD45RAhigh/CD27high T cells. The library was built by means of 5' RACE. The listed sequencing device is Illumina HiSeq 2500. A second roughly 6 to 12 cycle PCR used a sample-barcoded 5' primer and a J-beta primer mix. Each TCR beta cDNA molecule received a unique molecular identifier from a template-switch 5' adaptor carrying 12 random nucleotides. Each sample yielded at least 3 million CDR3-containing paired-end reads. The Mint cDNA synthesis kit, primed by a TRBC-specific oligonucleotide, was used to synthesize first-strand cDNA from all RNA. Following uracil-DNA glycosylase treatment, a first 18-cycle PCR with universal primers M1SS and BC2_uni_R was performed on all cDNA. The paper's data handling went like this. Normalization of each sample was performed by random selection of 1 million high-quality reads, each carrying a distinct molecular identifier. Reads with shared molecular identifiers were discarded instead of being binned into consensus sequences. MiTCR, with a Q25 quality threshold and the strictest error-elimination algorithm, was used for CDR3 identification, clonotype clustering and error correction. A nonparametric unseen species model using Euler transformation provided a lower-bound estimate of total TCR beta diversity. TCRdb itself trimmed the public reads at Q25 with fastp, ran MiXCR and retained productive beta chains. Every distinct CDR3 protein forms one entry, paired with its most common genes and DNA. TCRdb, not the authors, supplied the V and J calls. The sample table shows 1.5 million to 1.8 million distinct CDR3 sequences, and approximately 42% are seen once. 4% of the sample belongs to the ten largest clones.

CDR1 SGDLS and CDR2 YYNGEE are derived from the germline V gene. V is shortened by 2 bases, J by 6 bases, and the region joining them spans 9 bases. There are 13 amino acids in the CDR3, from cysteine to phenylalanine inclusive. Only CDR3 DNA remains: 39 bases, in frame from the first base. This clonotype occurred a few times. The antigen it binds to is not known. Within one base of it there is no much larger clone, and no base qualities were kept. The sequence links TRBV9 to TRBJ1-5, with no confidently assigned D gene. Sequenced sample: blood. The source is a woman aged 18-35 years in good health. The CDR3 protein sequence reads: CASSVGGPQPQHF. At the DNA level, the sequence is TGTGCCAGCAGCGTCGGCGGCCCTCAGCCCCAGCATTTT.